This note documents a single T cell receptor beta chain sequence. The sample comes from a study of T cells after yellow fever vaccination. One entry per CDR3 protein, called by TCRdb with MiXCR from the 5' RACE reads. Among about 320,000 distinct CDR3 sequences listed, approximately 4.5% were seen once. V trimming: 5 bases; J trimming: 3 bases; junction bases outside the gene matches: 7. This CDR3 is 16 amino acids long. In germline, CDR1 is LGHDT, CDR2 YNNKEL (reference sequence). The receptor's source is a man aged 18 to 30 who received the YFV17D yellow fever vaccine. This material consisted of PBMCs, taken 15 days after the yellow fever booster vaccination. V is TRBV3-1 and J is TRBJ2-2; 9 bases line up with TRBD2. The CDR3 loop is CASSFVLAGDTGELFF. The CDR3 DNA is TGTGCCAGCAGCTTCGTTTTAGCGGGGGACACCGGGGAGCTGTTTTTT. The full variable domain, with the rest looked up from reference TRBV3-1 and TRBJ2-2, is DTAVSQTPKYLVTQMGNDKSIKCEQNLGHDTMYWYKQDSKKFLKIMFSYNNKELIINETVPNRFSPKSPDKAHLNLHINSLELGDSAVYFCASSFVLAGDTGELFFGEGSRLTVL.